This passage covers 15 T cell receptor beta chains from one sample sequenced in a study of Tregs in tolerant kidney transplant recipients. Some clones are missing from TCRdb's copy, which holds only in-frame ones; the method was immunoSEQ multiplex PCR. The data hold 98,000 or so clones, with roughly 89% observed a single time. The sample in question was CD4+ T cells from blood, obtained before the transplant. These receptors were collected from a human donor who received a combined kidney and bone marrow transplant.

CDR3 region: CASSYNPMNTEAFF. In DNA, the CDR3 is TGTGCCAGCAGTTACAATCCCATGAACACTGAAGCTTTCTTT. V is TRBV6-5 and J is TRBJ1-1, with no clear D. V was cut by 2 bases and J by 0 bases, with 7 bases left in between. The germline CDR1 and CDR2 sequences are MNHEY and SVGAGI. CDR3 length: 14 residues.

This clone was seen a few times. The CDR3 region is CASSRGQSSNQPQHF. The DNA of the CDR3 is TGTGCCAGCAGTCGGGGACAGAGTAGCAATCAGCCCCAGCATTTT. The J gene is TRBJ1-5, the V gene TRBV28, with 7 bases matching TRBD1. CDR3 length: 15 residues. Germline V CDR1 and CDR2: MDHEN, SYDVKM. The J segment lost 0 bases and the V segment lost 5 bases, leaving 4 bases of the junction unmatched.

This chain's CDR3 is CASSQDRETPEAFF. CDR3 sequence (DNA): TGCGCCAGCAGCCAAGACCGGGAGACTCCTGAAGCTTTCTTT. The rearrangement links TRBV4-3 to TRBJ1-1, with D unresolved. Germline V gene sequence: CDR1 LGHNA, CDR2 YSLEER. Trimming pared 0 bases from V and 6 bases from J, leaving 11 bases between. The CDR3 contains 14 residues.

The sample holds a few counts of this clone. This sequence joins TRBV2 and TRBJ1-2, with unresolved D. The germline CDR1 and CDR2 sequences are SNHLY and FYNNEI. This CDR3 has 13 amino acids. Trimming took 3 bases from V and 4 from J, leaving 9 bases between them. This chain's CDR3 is CASSERSAYGYTF. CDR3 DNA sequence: TGTGCCAGCAGTGAGAGGTCAGCCTATGGCTACACCTTC.

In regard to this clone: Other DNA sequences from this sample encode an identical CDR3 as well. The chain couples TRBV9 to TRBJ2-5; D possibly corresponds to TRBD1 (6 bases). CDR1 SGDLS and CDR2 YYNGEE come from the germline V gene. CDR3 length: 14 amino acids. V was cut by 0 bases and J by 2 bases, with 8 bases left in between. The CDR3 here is CASSVGTAQETQYF. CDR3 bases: TGTGCCAGCAGCGTAGGGACAGCTCAAGAGACCCAGTACTTC.

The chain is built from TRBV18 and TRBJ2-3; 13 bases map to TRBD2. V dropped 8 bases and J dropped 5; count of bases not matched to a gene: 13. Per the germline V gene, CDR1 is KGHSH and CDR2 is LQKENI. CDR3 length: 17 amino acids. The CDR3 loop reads CASRRGLAGVVGDTQYF. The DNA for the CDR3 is TGTGCCAGCCGGCGCGGACTAGCGGGAGTGGTGGGAGATACGCAGTATTTT.

This chain's CDR3 is CASSPLAGGLETQYF. The CDR3 region has the DNA TGTGCCAGCAGCCCCTTAGCGGGGGGGCTAGAGACCCAGTACTTC. This chain connects TRBV5-4 to TRBJ2-5; 11 bases fit TRBD2. The trim removed 4 bases at V and 4 bases at J, leaving 6 bases unmatched. The germline CDR1 and CDR2 sequences are SGHNT and YYREEE (reference sequence). The CDR3 has 15 residues.

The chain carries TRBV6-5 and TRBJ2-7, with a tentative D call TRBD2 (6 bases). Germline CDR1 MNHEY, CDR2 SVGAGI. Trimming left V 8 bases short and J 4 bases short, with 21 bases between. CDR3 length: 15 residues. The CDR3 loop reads CASARPGTGTYEQYF. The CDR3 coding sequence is TGTGCCAGCGCTAGGCCCGGGACTGGGACGTACGAGCAGTACTTC.

CDR3 residues: CASGDSNLSGNTIYF. The CDR3 coding sequence is TGTGCCTCCGGGGACTCAAACCTCTCTGGAAACACCATATATTTT. The rearrangement uses TRBV7-6 and TRBJ1-3; D is possibly TRBD1 (5 bases). CDR1 SGHVS and CDR2 FNYEAQ come from the germline V gene. Trimming removed 11 bases at V and 0 bases at J, with 17 bases between. CDR3 length equals 15 residues.

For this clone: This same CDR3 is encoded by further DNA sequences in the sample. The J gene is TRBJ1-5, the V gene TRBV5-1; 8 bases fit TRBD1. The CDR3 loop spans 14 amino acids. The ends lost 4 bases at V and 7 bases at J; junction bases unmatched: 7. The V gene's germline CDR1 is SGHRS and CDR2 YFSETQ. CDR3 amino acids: CASSLGQGGQPQHF. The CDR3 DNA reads TGCGCCAGCAGCCTCGGACAGGGAGGACAGCCCCAGCATTTT.

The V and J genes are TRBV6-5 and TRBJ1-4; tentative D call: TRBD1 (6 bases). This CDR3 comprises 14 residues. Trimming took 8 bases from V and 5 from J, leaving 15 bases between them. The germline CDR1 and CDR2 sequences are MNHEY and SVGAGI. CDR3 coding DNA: TGTGCCAGCCGAAAAGATACAGGGAATGAAAAACTGTTTTTT. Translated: CASRKDTGNEKLFF.

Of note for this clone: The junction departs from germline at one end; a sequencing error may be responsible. The chain's CDR3 is CVSTPGPSGANVLTF. Written as DNA, the CDR3 is TGTGTCAGCACCCCAGGCCCGTCTGGGGCCAACGTCCTGACTTTC. V is TRBV5-5 and J is TRBJ2-6; no definite D call. The CDR3 sequence is 15 residues long. Germline V lookup: CDR1 SGHKS, CDR2 YYEKEE (reference sequence).

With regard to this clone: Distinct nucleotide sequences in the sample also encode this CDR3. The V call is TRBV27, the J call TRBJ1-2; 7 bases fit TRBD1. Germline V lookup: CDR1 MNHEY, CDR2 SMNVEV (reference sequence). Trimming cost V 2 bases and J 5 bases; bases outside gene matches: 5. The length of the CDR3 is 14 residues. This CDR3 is CASSLRQGLYGYTF. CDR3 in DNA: TGTGCCAGCAGTTTACGACAGGGTTTGTATGGCTACACCTTC.

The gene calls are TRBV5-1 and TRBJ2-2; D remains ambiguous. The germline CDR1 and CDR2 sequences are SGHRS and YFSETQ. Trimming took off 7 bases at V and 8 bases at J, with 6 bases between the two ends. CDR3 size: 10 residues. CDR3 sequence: CASSEGELFF. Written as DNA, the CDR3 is TGCGCCAGCTCGGAGGGGGAGCTGTTTTTT. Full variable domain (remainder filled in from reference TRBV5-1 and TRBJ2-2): KAGVTQTPRYLIKTRGQQVTLSCSPISGHRSVSWYQQTPGQGLQFLFEYFSETQRNKGNFPGRFSGRQFSNSRSEMNVSTLELGDSALYLCASSEGELFFGEGSRLTVL.

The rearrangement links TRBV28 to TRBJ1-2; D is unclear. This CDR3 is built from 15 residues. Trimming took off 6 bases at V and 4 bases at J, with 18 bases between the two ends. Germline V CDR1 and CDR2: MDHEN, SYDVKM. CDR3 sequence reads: CASSTPRNLLYGYTF. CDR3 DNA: TGTGCCAGCAGCACCCCCAGGAACCTCCTCTATGGCTACACCTTC.